Listed below are T cell receptor beta chains from one sample, sequenced in a study of CD8 T cells in ankylosing spondylitis. TCRdb fed the 5' RACE reads into MiXCR, producing one record per CDR3 protein. The table lists around 440,000 distinct CDR3 sequences, roughly 15% of them singletons. The sequencing sample was made of blood, either unsorted or a sorted T cell fraction (not recorded which). These receptors were collected from a male donor with ankylosing spondylitis. CDR3s include the opening cysteine and the closing phenylalanine or tryptophan. A D gene is named only where the DNA matches it firmly. Only some rows state a clone size, as once, few, many or a class for expanded clones.

cdr3_aa cdr3_nt clone_size j_call v_call cdr3_length d_call
CASNRGNQPQHF TGTGCCAGCAATAGGGGCAATCAGCCCCAGCATTTT many TRBJ1-5 TRBV12-3/TRBV12-4 12 .
CSASLAGASYEQYF TGCAGTGCCAGTCTAGCGGGAGCCTCCTACGAGCAGTACTTC . TRBJ2-7 TRBV20-1 14 TRBD2
CASTFGGTNYGYTF TGCGCCAGCACCTTTGGCGGGACCAACTATGGCTACACCTTC . TRBJ1-2 TRBV5-1 14 .
CASSDAFGGSYNSPLHF TGTGCCAGCAGCGACGCCTTTGGGGGCTCCTATAATTCACCCCTCCACTTT few TRBJ1-6 TRBV9 17 .
CASSFPGITEAFF TGTGCCAGCAGCTTCCCAGGGATCACTGAAGCTTTCTTT . TRBJ1-1 TRBV11-2 13 .
CASSQNPTGLEKLFF TGCGCCAGCAGCCAAAATCCGACGGGGCTTGAAAAACTGTTTTTT . TRBJ1-4 TRBV4-1 15 .
CASSSGRGEDSNQPQHF TGTGCCAGCAGTTCCGGACGGGGAGAAGATAGCAATCAGCCCCAGCATTTT few TRBJ1-5 TRBV6-5 17 .
CASSLVLGLAGLGDEQFF TGTGCCAGCAGCTTAGTTCTGGGACTAGCGGGATTGGGCGATGAGCAGTTCTTC . TRBJ2-1 TRBV11-1 18 TRBD2
CASSLIGTGKNEQFF TGTGCCAGCAGTTTAATCGGGACAGGGAAAAATGAGCAGTTCTTC many TRBJ2-1 TRBV12-3/TRBV12-4 15 TRBD1
CASSSTASNEKLFF TGTGCCAGCAGCTCGACAGCCAGTAATGAAAAACTGTTTTTT . TRBJ1-4 TRBV5-6 14 .
CASSMSREQYF TGTGCCAGCAGCATGAGTCGGGAGCAGTACTTC . TRBJ2-7 TRBV6-2/TRBV6-3 11 .
CASSPPRAGELFF TGTGCCAGCTCACCACCCAGGGCCGGGGAGCTGTTTTTT few TRBJ2-2 TRBV18 13 .
CASSFGGRDDGYTF TGCGCCAGCAGCTTTGGGGGCAGGGATGATGGCTACACCTTC . TRBJ1-2 TRBV5-1 14 .
CASSVEGTGTEAFF TGTGCCAGCAGCGTAGAGGGGACAGGGACTGAAGCTTTCTTT many TRBJ1-1 TRBV9 14 TRBD1
CASSPTGTGRSYEQYF TGTGCCAGCAGCCCTACCGGGACAGGGCGCTCCTACGAGCAGTACTTC few TRBJ2-7 TRBV4-2 16 TRBD1
CASSLSLNDLTREAFF TGTGCCAGCAGTTTATCGTTAAACGATTTAACCCGTGAAGCTTTCTTT few TRBJ1-1 TRBV27 16 .
CASSYSSIRGGYTF TGTGCCAGCAGTTACTCTTCCATTCGAGGTGGCTACACCTTC many TRBJ1-2 TRBV6-5 14 .
CASFLTSGRASYNEQFF TGTGCCAGCTTCTTGACTAGCGGGAGGGCCTCCTACAATGAGCAGTTCTTC few TRBJ2-1 TRBV12-3/TRBV12-4 17 TRBD2
CASSDPSGVTDTQYF TGCGCCAGCAGTGATCCTAGCGGGGTGACAGATACGCAGTATTTT few TRBJ2-3 TRBV10-2 15 TRBD2
CASSLRGGFNEQFF TGTGCCAGCAGCCTTCGGGGGGGGTTCAATGAGCAGTTCTTC . TRBJ2-1 TRBV14 14 TRBD2
CASNEGHYEQYF TGCGCCAGCAACGAGGGGCACTACGAGCAGTACTTC . TRBJ2-7 TRBV10-2 12 .
CASSTGQGGEQYF TGCGCCAGCAGCACAGGACAGGGTGGCGAGCAGTACTTC . TRBJ2-7 TRBV5-1 13 TRBD1
CAITGTSGGAGEQFF TGTGCCATCACGGGGACTAGCGGGGGGGCCGGTGAGCAGTTCTTC few TRBJ2-1 TRBV10-3 15 TRBD2
CTISASGGDHNEQFF TGCACCATCTCGGCTAGCGGGGGGGACCACAATGAGCAGTTCTTC few TRBJ2-1 TRBV20-1 15 TRBD2
CASSLTGGRTAYEQYF TGTGCCAGCAGCTTAACCGGGGGCAGGACGGCCTACGAGCAGTACTTC once TRBJ2-7 TRBV7-3 16 .
CSAGKTSALGTGELFF TGCAGTGCGGGCAAGACTAGCGCACTAGGCACCGGGGAGCTGTTTTTT few TRBJ2-2 TRBV20-1 16 TRBD2
CSADRGQGETQYF TGCAGTGCTGACAGGGGGCAGGGAGAGACCCAGTACTTC . TRBJ2-5 TRBV20-1 13 TRBD1
CASSGTGDEGGYTF TGTGCCAGCAGCGGGACAGGGGATGAGGGTGGCTACACCTTC . TRBJ1-2 TRBV7-9 14 TRBD1
CSASSSSYGYTF TGCAGTGCTAGTAGCAGTTCCTATGGCTACACCTTC few TRBJ1-2 TRBV20-1 12 .
CSTQGTHSTDTQYF TGCAGTACCCAGGGAACACATAGCACAGATACGCAGTATTTT few TRBJ2-3 TRBV20-1 14 .
CASSWDRDTEAFF TGTGCCAGCAGCTGGGACAGGGACACTGAAGCTTTCTTT . TRBJ1-1 TRBV7-7 13 TRBD1
CASSVGQGRANEQFF TGTGCCAGCAGCGTAGGACAGGGAAGGGCCAATGAGCAGTTCTTC . TRBJ2-1 TRBV9 15 TRBD1
CASKTRLDTEAFF TGTGCCAGCAAGACTCGGCTGGACACTGAAGCTTTCTTT few TRBJ1-1 TRBV12-3/TRBV12-4 13 .
CASSPDPGELFF TGTGCCAGCAGCCCCGATCCCGGGGAGCTGTTTTTT . TRBJ2-2 TRBV7-9 12 .
CSARDPLKPTTNEKLFF TGCAGTGCTAGAGATCCCCTCAAGCCTACAACTAATGAAAAACTGTTTTTT . TRBJ1-4 TRBV20-1 17 .
CSVRQPSNEKLFF TGCAGCGTGAGACAGCCATCTAATGAAAAACTGTTTTTT few TRBJ1-4 TRBV29-1 13 .
CSAREGISFYEQYF TGCAGTGCTAGAGAAGGGATCAGCTTCTACGAGCAGTACTTC . TRBJ2-7 TRBV20-1 14 .
CSARDSTRTSYNEQFF TGCAGTGCTAGAGATTCAACGCGGACCTCCTACAATGAGCAGTTCTTC few TRBJ2-1 TRBV20-1 16 .
CASSPPETGKRDTQYF TGTGCCAGCAGCCCGCCAGAGACGGGAAAGAGAGATACGCAGTATTTT once TRBJ2-3 TRBV7-9 16 .
CASSRGGSQTDTQYF TGCGCCAGCAGCCGCGGTGGGAGTCAAACAGATACGCAGTATTTT . TRBJ2-3 TRBV10-2 15 .
CASRGPGLSNNEQFF TGTGCCAGCAGGGGCCCGGGATTAAGCAACAATGAGCAGTTCTTC . TRBJ2-1 TRBV7-2 15 .
CSARDGSYTLNYGYTF TGCAGTGCTAGAGATGGATCGTATACCCTTAACTATGGCTACACCTTC . TRBJ1-2 TRBV20-1 16 .
CASSSDRRGTEAFF TGTGCCAGCAGCTCGGACAGGAGAGGCACTGAAGCTTTCTTT . TRBJ1-1 TRBV7-9 14 TRBD1
CASNNRGGNQPQHF TGTGCCAGCAACAACCGTGGGGGGAATCAGCCCCAGCATTTT . TRBJ1-5 TRBV27 14 .
CSARKAGAGANVLTF TGCAGTGCTAGGAAAGCGGGAGCCGGGGCCAACGTCCTGACTTTC few TRBJ2-6 TRBV20-1 15 TRBD2
CASSPWTGDFEETQYF TGCGCCAGCAGCCCTTGGACAGGGGATTTCGAAGAGACCCAGTACTTC many TRBJ2-5 TRBV5-1 16 TRBD1
CSVERQATNEKLFF TGCAGCGTTGAAAGACAGGCAACTAATGAAAAACTGTTTTTT few TRBJ1-4 TRBV29-1 14 .
CSAPDRVGTGELFF TGCAGTGCCCCCGATAGGGTGGGAACCGGGGAGCTGTTTTTT many TRBJ2-2 TRBV20-1 14 .
CASKQFGTSGRSSYNEQFF TGTGCCAGCAAACAATTCGGGACTAGCGGGCGCAGCTCCTACAATGAGCAGTTCTTC . TRBJ2-1 TRBV27 19 TRBD2
CASSPREPVYGYTF TGTGCCAGCTCGCCCAGGGAGCCGGTCTATGGCTACACCTTC . TRBJ1-2 TRBV18 14 .
CASTSDIQPQHF TGTGCCAGCACCTCGGACATTCAGCCCCAGCATTTT once TRBJ1-5 TRBV6-1 12 .
CASSPPGLAGGNNEQFF TGTGCCAGCAGCCCACCGGGACTAGCGGGGGGTAACAATGAGCAGTTCTTC . TRBJ2-1 TRBV5-5 17 TRBD2